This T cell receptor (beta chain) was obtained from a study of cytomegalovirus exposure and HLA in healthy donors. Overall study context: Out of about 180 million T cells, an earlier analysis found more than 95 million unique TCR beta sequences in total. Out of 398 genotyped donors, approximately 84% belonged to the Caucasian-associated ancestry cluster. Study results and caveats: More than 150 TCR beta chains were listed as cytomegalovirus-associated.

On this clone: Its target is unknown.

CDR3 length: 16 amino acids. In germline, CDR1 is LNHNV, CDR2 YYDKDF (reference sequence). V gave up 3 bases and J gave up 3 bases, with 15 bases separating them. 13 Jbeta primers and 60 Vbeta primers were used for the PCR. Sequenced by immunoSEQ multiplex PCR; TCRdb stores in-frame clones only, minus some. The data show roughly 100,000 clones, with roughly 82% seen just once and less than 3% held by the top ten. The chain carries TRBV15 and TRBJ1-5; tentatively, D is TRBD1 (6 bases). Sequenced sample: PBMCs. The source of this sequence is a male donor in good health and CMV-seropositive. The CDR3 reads CATSSVEGGYNQPQHF. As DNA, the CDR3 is TGTGCCACCAGCAGTGTCGAAGGGGGTTACAATCAGCCCCAGCATTTT.